The 11 T cell receptor beta chains below were found in one sample sequenced in a study of siplizumab effects on memory and regulatory T cells. Sequenced by immunoSEQ multiplex PCR; TCRdb stores in-frame clones only, minus some. The data contain about 100,000 clones, about nine tenths of them singletons. Sequencing was performed on CD4+ T cells sorted from blood. The receptor source for this set is a human donor in good health. Some clones in this sample may be carry-over from other donors' samples.

This clone was counted once. The chain links TRBV30 to TRBJ2-1; the D gene is possibly TRBD2 (6 bases). Germline-derived CDR1 and CDR2 are GTSNPN and SVGIG (reference sequence). Between the trimmed V and J ends, which lost 3 bases and 3 bases, there was a span of 18 bases. This CDR3 is built from 16 residues. The CDR3 region has the DNA TGTGCCTGGAGACGGTTGAGAGGCGGGGACTACAATGAGCAGTTCTTC. Translated, it gives CAWRRLRGGDYNEQFF.

The chain links TRBV5-4 to TRBJ2-7; 9 bases align to TRBD2. V lost 0 bases, J lost 4 bases, and 5 bases stayed unmatched. The CDR3 totals 15 residues. Germline V gene data show CDR1 as SGHNT and CDR2 as YYREEE (reference sequence). The CDR3 DNA sequence: TGTGCCAGCAGCTTGGGACTAGCGGAGGCTTACGAGCAGTACTTC. Its translation is CASSLGLAEAYEQYF.

This clone was recorded only once. CDR3 residues: CASSPGEGRYTEAFF. The CDR3 bases are TGTGCCAGCAGCCCAGGGGAGGGAAGGTACACTGAAGCTTTCTTT. This chain connects TRBV9 to TRBJ1-1, with D possibly being TRBD1 (6 bases). Germline assignment: CDR1 SGDLS and CDR2 YYNGEE. This CDR3 contains 15 residues. V lost 4 bases to trimming and J lost 3 bases, with 16 bases between them. The full variable domain, with the rest looked up from reference TRBV9 and TRBJ1-1, is DSGVTQTPKHLITATGQRVTLRCSPRSGDLSVYWYQQSLDQGLQFLIQYYNGEERAKGNILERFSAQQFPDLHSELNLSSLELGDSALYFCASSPGEGRYTEAFFGQGTRLTVV.

The chain carries TRBV6-1 and TRBJ2-4; D is undetermined. Trimming cost V 2 bases and J 1 base, with 3 bases left between them. Germline V gene lookup returns CDR1 MNHNS and CDR2 SASEGT. The CDR3 has 13 amino acids. CDR3: CASSEYAKNIQYF. The CDR3 DNA reads as TGTGCCAGCAGTGAATATGCCAAAAACATTCAGTACTTC.

This chain connects TRBV6-1 to TRBJ2-1; no clear D. The CDR3 extends over 15 amino acids. The ends were cut back, 0 bases at V and 6 bases at J, with 12 bases in the middle. The germline V gene has CDR1 MNHNS and CDR2 SASEGT. The CDR3 reads CASSEAGLIPNEQFF. The CDR3 DNA reads as TGTGCCAGCAGTGAAGCAGGGCTAATCCCCAATGAGCAGTTCTTC.

This chain uses TRBV7-9 with TRBJ2-2, with TRBD2 matching over 12 bases. Germline V gives CDR1 SEHNR, CDR2 FQNEAQ (reference sequence). The CDR3 extends over 18 amino acids. Trimming took 5 bases from V and 0 from J; bases not matched to a gene: 7. The CDR3 DNA is TGTGCCAGCAGCGAAAGGGGACTAGCGGGCACGAACACCGGGGAGCTGTTTTTT. Its translation: CASSERGLAGTNTGELFF.

The rearrangement joins TRBV15 to TRBJ2-7; D ambiguous. Germline CDR1 reads LNHNV; CDR2 reads YYDKDF (reference sequence). CDR3 length equals 16 residues. V was shortened by 1 base and J by 0 bases, with 13 bases between the two germline ends. The CDR3 protein is CATSRVASRASYEQYF. CDR3 in DNA: TGTGCCACCAGCAGAGTAGCTAGTCGGGCCTCCTACGAGCAGTACTTC.

The CDR3 sequence is CASSQVVLGRSNAYEQYF. The DNA for the CDR3 is TGCGCCAGCAGCCAAGTTGTACTTGGCAGGTCGAACGCCTACGAGCAGTACTTC. The V call is TRBV4-1, the J call TRBJ2-7; D not resolved. This CDR3 is built from 18 residues. Trimming took off 1 base at V and 2 bases at J, with 21 bases between the two ends. Germline V gene sequence: CDR1 MGHRA, CDR2 YSYEKL.

The V and J genes are TRBV19 and TRBJ2-5, with D perhaps assigned TRBD1 or TRBD2 (5 bases each). The J call may be mistaken, given a closer DNA end match to TRBJ2-7. Germline values: CDR1 LNHDA, CDR2 SQIVND (reference sequence). This CDR3 has 15 amino acids. This CDR3 is CASSRSGGRAYEQYF. CDR3 bases: TGTGCCAGTAGTCGAAGTGGGGGACGAGCCTACGAGCAGTACTTC.

The V and J genes are TRBV5-1 and TRBJ2-2; D not resolved. Germline V gene data show CDR1 as SGHRS and CDR2 as YFSETQ. The CDR3 consists of 16 residues. V was trimmed by 1 base and J by 7 bases, leaving 17 bases between them. The DNA of the CDR3 is TGCGCCAGCAGCTTGAGGGCCGGAAATACAGTCGGGGAGCTGTTTTTT. Amino acids: CASSLRAGNTVGELFF.

The V gene is TRBV2, the J gene TRBJ1-4; weak D call: TRBD1 (5 bases). The V end was cut by 6 bases, the J end by 5 bases, with 13 bases between. Germline CDR1 SNHLY, CDR2 FYNNEI. The CDR3 contains 14 residues. The DNA for the CDR3 is TGTGCCAGCAGGCCCAGGGCCTTAAATGAAAAACTGTTTTTT. Translated, it gives CASRPRALNEKLFF.